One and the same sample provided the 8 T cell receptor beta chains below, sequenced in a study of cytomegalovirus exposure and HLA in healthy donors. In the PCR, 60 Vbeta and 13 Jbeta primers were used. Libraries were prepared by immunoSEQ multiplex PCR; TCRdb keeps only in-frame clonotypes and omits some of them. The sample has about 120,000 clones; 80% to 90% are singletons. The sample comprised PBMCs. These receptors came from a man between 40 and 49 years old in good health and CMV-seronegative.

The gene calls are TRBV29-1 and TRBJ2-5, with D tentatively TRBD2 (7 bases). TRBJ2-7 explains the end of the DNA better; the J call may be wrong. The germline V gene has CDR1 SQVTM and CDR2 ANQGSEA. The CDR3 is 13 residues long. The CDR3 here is CSVAKGGVYEQYF. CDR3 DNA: TGCAGCGTCGCGAAAGGGGGGGTCTACGAGCAGTACTTC.

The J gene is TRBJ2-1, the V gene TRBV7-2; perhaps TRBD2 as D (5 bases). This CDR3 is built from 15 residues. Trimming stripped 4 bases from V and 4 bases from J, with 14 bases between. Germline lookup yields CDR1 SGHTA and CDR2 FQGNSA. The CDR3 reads CASSSSGGGYNEQFF. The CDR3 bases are TGTGCCAGCAGCTCTTCAGGCGGAGGATACAATGAGCAGTTCTTC.

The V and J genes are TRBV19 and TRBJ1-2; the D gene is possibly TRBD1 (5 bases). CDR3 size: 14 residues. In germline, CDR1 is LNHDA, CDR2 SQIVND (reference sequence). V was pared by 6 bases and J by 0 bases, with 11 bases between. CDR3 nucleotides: TGTGCCAGTAGCCTGACAGACCCTAACTATGGCTACACCTTC. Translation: CASSLTDPNYGYTF.

In DNA form, the CDR3 reads TGTGCCAGCAGCGTAGTAGGGTCTAGCGGGTCCTACAATGAGCAGTTCTTC. Its protein is CASSVVGSSGSYNEQFF. The chain uses TRBV9 and TRBJ2-1; TRBD2 matches at 8 bases. CDR3 length: 17 amino acids. V was pared by 0 bases and J by 1 base, with 6 bases of the junction left unmatched. Germline V CDR1 and CDR2: SGDLS, YYNGEE.

For the CDR3, the DNA is TGTGCCAGCAGTTCCTCAGGCGAACTTGCAACTAATGAAAAACTGTTTTTT. Its protein product is CASSSSGELATNEKLFF. The V and J genes are TRBV27 and TRBJ1-4; D call uncertain. Germline V gene sequence: CDR1 MNHEY, CDR2 SMNVEV (reference sequence). The length of the CDR3 is 17 residues. The ends were cut back, 4 bases at V and 0 bases at J, with 15 bases in the middle.

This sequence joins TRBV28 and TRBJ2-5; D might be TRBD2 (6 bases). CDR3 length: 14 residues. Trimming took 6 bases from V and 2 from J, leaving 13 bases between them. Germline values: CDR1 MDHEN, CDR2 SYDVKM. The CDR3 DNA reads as TGTGCCAGCAGCGCCGTGGGGGGACAAGAGACCCAGTACTTC. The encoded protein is CASSAVGGQETQYF. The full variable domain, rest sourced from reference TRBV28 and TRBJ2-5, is DVKVTQSSRYLVKRTGEKVFLECVQDMDHENMFWYRQDPGLGLRLIYFSYDVKMKEKGDIPEGYSVSREKKERFSLILESASTNQTSMYLCASSAVGGQETQYFGPGTRLLVL.

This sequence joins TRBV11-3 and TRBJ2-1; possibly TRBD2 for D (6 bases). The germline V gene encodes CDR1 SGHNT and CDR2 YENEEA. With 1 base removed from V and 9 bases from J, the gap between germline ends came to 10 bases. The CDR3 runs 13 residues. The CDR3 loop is CASSLGVRGEQFF. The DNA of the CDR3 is TGTGCCAGCAGCTTAGGGGTGCGGGGTGAGCAGTTCTTC.

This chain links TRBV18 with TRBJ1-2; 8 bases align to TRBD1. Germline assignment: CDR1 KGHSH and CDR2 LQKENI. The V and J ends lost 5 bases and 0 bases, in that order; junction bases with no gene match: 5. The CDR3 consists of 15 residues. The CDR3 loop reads CASSTRTGSNYGYTF. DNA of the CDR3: TGTGCCAGCTCAACTCGGACAGGGTCTAACTATGGCTACACCTTC.